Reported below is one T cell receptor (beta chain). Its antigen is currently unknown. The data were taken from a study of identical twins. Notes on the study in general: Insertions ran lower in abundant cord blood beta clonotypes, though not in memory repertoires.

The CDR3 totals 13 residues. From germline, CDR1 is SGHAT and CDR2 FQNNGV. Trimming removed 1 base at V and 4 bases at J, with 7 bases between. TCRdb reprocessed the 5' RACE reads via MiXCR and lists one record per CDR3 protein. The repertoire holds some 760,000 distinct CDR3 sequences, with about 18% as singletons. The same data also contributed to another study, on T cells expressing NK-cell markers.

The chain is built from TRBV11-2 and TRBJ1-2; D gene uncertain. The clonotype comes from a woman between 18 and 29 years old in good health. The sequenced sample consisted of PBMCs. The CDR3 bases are TGTGCCAGCAGCTTAGCTAGGAGCTATGGCTACACCTTC. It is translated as CASSLARSYGYTF.